These T cell receptor beta chains were read from a single sample in a study of T cells in localized non-small cell lung cancer. Profiled with immunoSEQ multiplex PCR; TCRdb holds only in-frame clones, not every one. Among approximately 34,000 clones listed, 87% were seen once. The specimen was peripheral blood, collected before any cancer treatment. These receptors all stem from a woman aged 35-75 years with stage I lung adenocarcinoma. Both conserved end residues are trimmed from each CDR3. Fields, in order: clone size, V gene, J gene, CDR3 protein. Not all rows give a size; the values are once, few, many and, for expanded clones, a class.

NA	TRBV29-1	TRBJ2-2	SVEDHGILNTGELF
NA	TRBV4-2	TRBJ1-1	ASSQDRLGGGAF
NA	TRBV11-3	TRBJ2-3	ASSAGVRLAGTDTQY
NA	TRBV4-2	TRBJ2-2	ASSQDTGGNTGELF
NA	TRBV27	TRBJ2-6	ASSLSGTPGANVLT
NA	TRBV6-6	TRBJ1-1	ASSYSGGAGTEAF
NA	TRBV4-1	TRBJ1-6	ASSLPYSPLH
NA	TRBV27	TRBJ1-5	ASSALPGARNQPQH
NA	TRBV28	TRBJ2-7	ASSSLGEGQDLNSRY
NA	TRBV5-6	TRBJ1-6	ASSLRASSYNSPLH
NA	TRBV2	TRBJ1-2	ASSRSPGQVYGYT
NA	TRBV4-1	TRBJ2-5	ASSQALAQAQY
few	TRBV29-1	TRBJ1-1	SVLGATMNTEAF
NA	TRBV4-3	TRBJ1-1	ASSQGGGHTEAF
NA	TRBV15	TRBJ2-2	ATRGGGRTGELF
NA	TRBV29-1	TRBJ1-1	SAMGGDNTEAF
NA	TRBV15	TRBJ1-4	ATSRPRATNEKLF
NA	TRBV28	TRBJ2-5	ASSLQGLVTETQY
NA	TRBV15	TRBJ2-3	ATSRGRLPPAPPTDTQY
NA	TRBV18	TRBJ1-2	ASSPTGNYGYT
NA	TRBV20-1	TRBJ2-3	SARQDQKY
NA	TRBV19	TRBJ1-4	ASRDRPTNEKLF
once	TRBV29-1	TRBJ2-7	SAGTSGGSYEQY
NA	TRBV5-4	TRBJ2-6	ASSYLSGVFSSGANVLT
NA	TRBV18	TRBJ1-1	ASSLRQGSNTEAF
NA	TRBV7-2	TRBJ2-7	ASSFSRSSYEQY
NA	TRBV11-2	TRBJ2-1	ASSSFGTPYNEQF
NA	TRBV7-9	TRBJ2-1	ASSLGSGGANEQF
NA	TRBV7-9	TRBJ2-3	ASSLDTAGADTQY
NA	TRBV28	TRBJ1-5	ASSDDRTRFQPQH
NA	TRBV19	TRBJ1-5	ASSIGGNGFKPQH
NA	TRBV4-2	TRBJ1-3	ASSQGTGTSSGNTIY
NA	TRBV5-1	TRBJ2-1	ASSLGTSFNEQF
NA	TRBV5-6	TRBJ2-7	ASSKSEVEQY
NA	TRBV6-6	TRBJ1-6	ASSPRQLPLH
NA	TRBV2	TRBJ2-3	ASSGLRRDTQY
NA	TRBV13	TRBJ1-3	ASSGISGNTIY
NA	TRBV2	TRBJ1-4	ASRNSGETEKLF
few	TRBV9	TRBJ2-7	ASSVGPGTSGGYSYEQY
NA	TRBV28	TRBJ1-2	ASSFIDSYGYT
NA	TRBV30	TRBJ1-1	AWGQGTNTEAF
few	TRBV9	TRBJ1-3	ASSVGLNSGNTIY
once	TRBV5-5	TRBJ2-7	ASSLERTGSQY
NA	TRBV5-4	TRBJ1-4	ASSLEGERGKLF
NA	TRBV29-1	TRBJ2-4	SVGIPGRNIQY
NA	TRBV2	TRBJ1-4	ASRPGRVNEKLF
NA	TRBV11-2	TRBJ2-1	ASSLAGVNEQF
NA	TRBV5-3	TRBJ1-5	ARSQGHLNGGESNQPQH
NA	TRBV6-4	TRBJ2-3	ASSGAGGTDTQY
once	TRBV5-4	TRBJ2-1	ASFPRGGHEQF
NA	TRBV29-1	TRBJ1-1	SVVKGGNTEAF
NA	TRBV5-1	TRBJ2-2	ASSQWDRGTGELF
NA	TRBV7-8	TRBJ1-3	ASSSRGSGNTIY
NA	TRBV5-1	TRBJ2-7	ASSLSGQGVNEQY